A single T cell receptor (beta chain) is shown here with its context. No antigen is known for it. This record comes from a study of shared clonotypes between healthy human individuals. Study-level findings and limits: The authors expected sequencing depth to affect clonotype sharing among donors. The sampled material consisted only of blood, and tissue repertoires are likely to differ. Richness estimates generally favored naive over memory subsets.

As processed by the authors: Filtering was not the same, since immunoSEQ gave junction-only sequences without quality scores. Sequenced by immunoSEQ multiplex PCR; TCRdb stores in-frame clones only, minus some. The V and J calls and clone size were taken over from that table, and D and trimming were inferred from the DNA. The sample has around 1.6 million clones, 95% to 99% seen once. Germline CDR1 is SQVTM and CDR2 is ANQGSEA. The CDR3 covers 15 residues. Trimming cost V 6 bases and J 2 bases; bases outside gene matches: 9. J is TRBJ2-3 and V is TRBV29-1, with TRBD1 identical over 9 bases. The receptor was derived from a man aged 25 to 40 in good health. Specimen: naive CD4+ T cells sorted from blood. Subset reported: CD45RA+ positively selected. CDR3 DNA sequence: TGCAGCGTGCGACAGGGGGGGGTTCCCACAGATACGCAGTATTTT. Translating it yields CSVRQGGVPTDTQYF.